This section outlines one T cell receptor (beta chain) sequence together with its context. Its antigen is unknown. TCRdb reworked the 5' RACE reads into one entry per CDR3 protein, no DNA. Its clone listing holds about 160,000 distinct CDR3 sequences. The sample comes from a study of T cells expressing NK-cell markers. The wider study: Of eight sequenced donors, seven were HCMV-seropositive and one HCMV-seronegative.

CDR1 and CDR2 from the germline V gene are MNHNS and SASEGT. The CDR3 contains 11 residues. The study, taken as a whole, reports: More than five of the donors carried dominant NKG2C+ clonotypes that took up 1.0-7.0% of their CD8+ T cells.

This chain uses TRBV6-1 with TRBJ1-5. The sequence derives from a woman aged 18-69 years in good health. Input material: blood T cells: a sorted CD56 or NKG2C T cell subset, CD4+ or CD8+ T cells, or bulk PBMC T cells (not recorded which). The CDR3 region is CASSLDQPQHF.